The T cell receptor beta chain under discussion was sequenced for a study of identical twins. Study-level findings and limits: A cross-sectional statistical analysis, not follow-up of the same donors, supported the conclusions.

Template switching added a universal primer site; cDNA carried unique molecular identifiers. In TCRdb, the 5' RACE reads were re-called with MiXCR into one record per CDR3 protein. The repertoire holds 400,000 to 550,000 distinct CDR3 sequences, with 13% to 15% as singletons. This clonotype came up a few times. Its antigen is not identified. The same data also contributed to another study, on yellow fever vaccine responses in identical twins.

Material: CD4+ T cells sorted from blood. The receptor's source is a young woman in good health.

CDR3 region: CSARDRMSSYEQYF. The CDR3 bases are TGCAGTGCTAGGGACAGGATGAGCTCCTACGAGCAGTACTTC. The genes are TRBV20-1 and TRBJ2-7, with 7 nucleotides matching TRBD1. This CDR3 has 14 amino acids. The germline V gene has CDR1 DFQATT and CDR2 SNEGSKA (reference sequence). With 3 bases clipped from V and 0 bases from J, the junction kept 5 bases outside the gene matches.